This T cell receptor beta chain was sequenced during a study of blood T cell repertoires in COVID-19. Study summary: Acute and convalescent COVID-19 specimens originated in the United States, Italy and Spain.

The protocol was immunoSEQ multiplex PCR, while the TCRdb copy is restricted to in-frame clones and leaves out a portion. The sample has a few hundred thousand clones, around 87% seen once; the top ten hold about 1.5%. Participant age was roughly 18 to 95 years, and participants resided in about two dozen US areas. Clinical history as reported by participants underpinned cohort assignment. Donors of Cohort 3 who recovered were those that had two negative PCRs, clearance, or symptom resolution. This clone came up a few times. V was shortened by 3 bases and J by 2 bases, with 11 bases between the two germline ends. Germline V gene sequence: CDR1 SGHTA, CDR2 FQGNSA. The CDR3 is 14 amino acids.

The chain joins TRBV7-2 to TRBJ2-7; D is perhaps TRBD2 (5 bases). The sequence was collected from a man aged 25-40 years who had recovered from COVID-19. Input material: PBMCs or T cells enriched from blood (not recorded which). CDR3 nucleotide sequence: TGTGCCAGCAGCTTGAGGGCCATTCCCTACGAGCAGTACTTC. Protein: CASSLRAIPYEQYF. Complete variable domain (other parts from reference TRBV7-2 and TRBJ2-7): GAGVSQSPSNKVTEKGKDVELRCDPISGHTALYWYRQSLGQGLEFLIYFQGNSAPDKSGLPSDRFSAERTGGSVSTLTIQRTQQEDSAVYLCASSLRAIPYEQYFGPGTRLTVT.